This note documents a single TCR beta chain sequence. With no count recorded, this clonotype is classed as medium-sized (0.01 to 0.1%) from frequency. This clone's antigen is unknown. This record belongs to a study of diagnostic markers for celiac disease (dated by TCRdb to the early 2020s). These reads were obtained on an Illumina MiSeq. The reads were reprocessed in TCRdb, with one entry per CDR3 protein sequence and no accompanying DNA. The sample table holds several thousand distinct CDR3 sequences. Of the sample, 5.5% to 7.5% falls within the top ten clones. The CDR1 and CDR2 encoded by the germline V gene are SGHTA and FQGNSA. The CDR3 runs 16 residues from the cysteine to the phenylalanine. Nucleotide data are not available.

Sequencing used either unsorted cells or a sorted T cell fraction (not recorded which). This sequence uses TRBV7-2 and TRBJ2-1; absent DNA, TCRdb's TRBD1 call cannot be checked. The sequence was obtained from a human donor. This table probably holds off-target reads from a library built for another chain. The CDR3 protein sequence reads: CASSFAGTGAYNEQFF.